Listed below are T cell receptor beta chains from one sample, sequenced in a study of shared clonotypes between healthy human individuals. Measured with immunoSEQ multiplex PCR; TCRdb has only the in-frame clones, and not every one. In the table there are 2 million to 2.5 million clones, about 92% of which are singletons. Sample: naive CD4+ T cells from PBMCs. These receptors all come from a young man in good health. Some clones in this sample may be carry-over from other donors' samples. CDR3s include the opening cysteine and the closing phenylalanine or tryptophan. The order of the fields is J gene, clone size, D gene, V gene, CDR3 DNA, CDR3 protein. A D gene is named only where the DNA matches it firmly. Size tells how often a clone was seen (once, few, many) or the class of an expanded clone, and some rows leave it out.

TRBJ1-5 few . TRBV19 TGTGCCAGTTCACTGGAGGGGCGTCGCAATCAGCCCCAGCATTTT CASSLEGRRNQPQHF
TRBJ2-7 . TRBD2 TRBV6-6 TGTGCCAGCAGTTACTCGATGGGGATCCCGGGGGGGCCGGTGAACTTC CASSYSMGIPGGPVNF
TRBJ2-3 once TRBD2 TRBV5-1 TGCGCCAGCAGCTTGGATCCTAGCGGGACCCGGCGTGATTCGGGTACGCAGTATTTT CASSLDPSGTRRDSGTQYF
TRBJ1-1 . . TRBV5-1 TGCGCCAGCAGCTTGGCACCTCGGGGGAATGCTTTCTTT CASSLAPRGNAFF
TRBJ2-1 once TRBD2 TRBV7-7 TGTGCCAGCAGCCTTAGCGGGAGTTCCCACAATGAGCAGTTCTTC CASSLSGSSHNEQFF
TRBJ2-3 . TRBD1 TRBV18 TGTGCCAGCTCACCCCGGACAGGGGGCACAGATACGCAGTATTTT CASSPRTGGTDTQYF
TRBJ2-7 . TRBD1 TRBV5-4 TGTGCCAGCAGCCCCGGACAGGGTTTCATCCACGAGCAGTACTTC CASSPGQGFIHEQYF
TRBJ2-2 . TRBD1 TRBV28 TGTGCCAGCACTCGTGGGACAGTGAACACCGGGGAGCTGTTTTTT CASTRGTVNTGELFF
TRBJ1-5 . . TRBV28 TGTGCCAGCAGTTCTGTTCGCAATCAGCCCCAGCATTTT CASSSVRNQPQHF
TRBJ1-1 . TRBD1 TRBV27 TGTGCCAGCAGTTTTGGGAGGGGGCGGGTCACTGAAGCTTTCTTT CASSFGRGRVTEAFF
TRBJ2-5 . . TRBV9 TGTGCCAGCACCCCCTCTGGGGTCGGACGAACGGAGACCCAGTACTTC CASTPSGVGRTETQYF
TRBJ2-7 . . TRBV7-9 TGTGCCAGCAGCTTCGGGTCGGTGGGAGTAAACGAGCAGTACTTC CASSFGSVGVNEQYF
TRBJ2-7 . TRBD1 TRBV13 TGTGCCAGCAGGGCAACTGGACAGGGAACCTCCTACGAGCAGTACTTC CASRATGQGTSYEQYF
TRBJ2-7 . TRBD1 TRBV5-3 TGTGCCAGAAGAGGGGGCACCTCCCTCCTTTACGAGCAGTACTTC CARRGGTSLLYEQYF
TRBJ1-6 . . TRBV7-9 TGTGCCAGCAGCTCTGGGGGTTATCAGGGTTCACCCCTCCACTTT CASSSGGYQGSPLHF
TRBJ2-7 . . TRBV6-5 TGTGCCAGCAGGTCCCCAGGGGTCTACGAGCAGTACTTC CASRSPGVYEQYF
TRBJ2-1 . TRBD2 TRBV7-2 TGTGCCAGCAGCTTAGTCTCGCTAGCGGGAGGGACACGAAACAATGAGCAGTTCTTC CASSLVSLAGGTRNNEQFF
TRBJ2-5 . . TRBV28 TGTGCCAGCGCTCCCAATAAGGCTGGGGAGACCCAGTACTTC CASAPNKAGETQYF
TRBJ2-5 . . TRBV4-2 TGTGCCAGCAGCCAAGATTCAGCGCGCGACTTCCAAGAGACCCAGTACTTC CASSQDSARDFQETQYF
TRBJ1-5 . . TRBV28 TGTGCCAGCGCCCCACCCAATAGCAATCAGCCCCAGCATTTT CASAPPNSNQPQHF
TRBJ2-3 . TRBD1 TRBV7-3 TGTGCCAGCAGCTTAGGGACAGGACCCACAGATACGCAGTATTTT CASSLGTGPTDTQYF
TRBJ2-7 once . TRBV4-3 TGCGCCAGCAGCCAATTGGGCGGGATGTCCTACGAGCAGTACTTC CASSQLGGMSYEQYF